This T cell receptor beta chain was captured by sequencing in a study of Graves' ophthalmopathy and Graves' hyperthyroidism. Uncontrolled infections, other autoimmune diseases, pregnancy or lactation barred patients from enrollment. Each diagnosis was determined on the basis of clinical symptoms, serum thyroxine, TRAb, thyroid ultrasound and orbital computed tomography. The CDR3 length is 16 residues. J lost 2 bases, V lost 6 bases, and 13 bases had no gene match. CDR1 is MDHEN, CDR2 SYDVKM, per germline. Study observations and caveats: Appearing in blood as well were most expanded thyroid clonotypes above 0.001 frequency.

TCR beta CDR3 regions were amplified from RNA transcripts. In the first round, RT-PCR was carried out with HTBI primers, and a multiplex PCR formed the second round. TCRdb processed the multiplex PCR reads anew with MiXCR; each CDR3 protein has one entry. The table includes roughly 500,000 distinct CDR3 sequences, around 14% detected once. This clonotype was observed at least ten times. Antigen: not known. V usage is TRBV28 and J usage is TRBJ2-7; 7 bases align to TRBD1. The sequenced sample was blood. The clonotype was recovered from a woman aged 25 to 39 with Graves' ophthalmopathy. The CDR3 DNA reads TGTGCCAGCAGAACATTTACGGACAGGAGCCCCTACGAGCAGTACTTC. It specifies CASRTFTDRSPYEQYF.